These 32 T cell receptor beta chains came from one sample sequenced in a study of vaccination and CD4 T cells after COVID-19. Cultured CD4+ T-cell DNA underwent Oncomine TCR Beta short-read sequencing. Each CDR3 protein gets one entry after TCRdb re-called the PCR reads with MiXCR. The table records more than 7,500 distinct CDR3 sequences, about 36% of them present only once. No antigen is known for these receptors. Documented treatment: roughly ten-day PBMC culture with coronavirus spike peptide pools or control peptides (ViraFEST assay). Investigators obtained the unexposed donor's CD4+ T cells before the COVID-19 pandemic (2011-2018). Sequenced sample: CD4+ T cells from blood, cultured in vitro. The receptors originated from a human donor in good health.

This sequence joins TRBV5-1 and TRBJ1-4, with D possibly being TRBD1 (6 bases). The CDR3 runs to 16 residues. From germline, CDR1 is SGHRS and CDR2 YFSETQ. Trimming cost V 3 bases and J 8 bases, with 20 bases left between them. The chain's CDR3 is CASSSSYPRGGEKLFF. The CDR3 nucleotides are TGCGCCAGCAGCTCCTCCTATCCAAGGGGGGGAGAAAAACTGTTTTTT.

A few counts support this clonotype. This chain joins TRBV27 and TRBJ1-6, with D maybe TRBD1 (6 bases). This CDR3 has 14 residues. Trimming shortened V by 3 bases and J by 7 bases, and 10 bases separated the two germline ends. The germline gives CDR1 MNHEY, CDR2 SMNVEV (reference sequence). CDR3 loop: CASSLVQGNSPLHF. CDR3 coding DNA: TGTGCCAGCAGTTTGGTTCAGGGGAATTCACCCCTCCACTTT.

The chain employs TRBV5-4 and TRBJ1-1, with D unclear. Germline lookup yields CDR1 SGHNT and CDR2 YYREEE (reference sequence). V lost 2 bases, J lost 6 bases, and 17 bases lay in between. CDR3 length: 15 residues. The CDR3 nucleotides are TGTGCCAGCAGCTTTGAACCCCTGTCGTCCGCTGAAGCTTTCTTT. It is translated as CASSFEPLSSAEAFF. The full variable domain, with the rest looked up from reference TRBV5-4 and TRBJ1-1, is ETGVTQSPTHLIKTRGQQVTLRCSSQSGHNTVSWYQQALGQGPQFIFQYYREEENGRGNFPPRFSGLQFPNYSSELNVNALELDDSALYLCASSFEPLSSAEAFFGQGTRLTVV.

This clonotype has just a few counts. The V call is TRBV28, the J call TRBJ1-2; a possible D gene is TRBD1 (6 bases). CDR3 length: 17 residues. With 4 bases removed from V and 0 bases from J, the gap between germline ends came to 18 bases. Per the germline V gene, CDR1 is MDHEN and CDR2 is SYDVKM. DNA for the CDR3: TGTGCCAGCAGTTCCCCCGGGGGCGCGGGAACTAACTATGGCTACACCTTC. Translated, it gives CASSSPGGAGTNYGYTF.

This chain joins TRBV19 and TRBJ2-7; tentative D call: TRBD1 (6 bases). The CDR3 totals 14 residues. Germline CDR1 LNHDA, CDR2 SQIVND (reference sequence). Between the trimmed V and J ends, which lost 7 bases and 2 bases, there was a span of 15 bases. The CDR3 DNA reads TGTGCCAGTAAGCCCATCACAGGGCCCTACGAGCAGTACTTC. It is translated as CASKPITGPYEQYF.

This clonotype was observed a handful of times. The chain carries TRBV6-1 and TRBJ1-5, with D uncertain. This CDR3 is built from 13 residues. CDR1 is MNHNS and CDR2 is SASEGT in the germline V gene. Trimming took 7 bases from V and 0 from J, leaving 7 bases between them. The CDR3 nucleotides are TGTGCCAGCAAGGCAGGTAGCAATCAGCCCCAGCATTTT. Translating it yields CASKAGSNQPQHF.

This clonotype was seen a few times. This chain links TRBV6-5 with TRBJ2-3; no definite D call. The germline CDR1 and CDR2 sequences are MNHEY and SVGAGI. The CDR3 contains 13 residues. Trimming left V 0 bases short and J 15 bases short, with 16 bases between. The CDR3 DNA reads TGTGCCAGCAGTTACTCACCTCAGGTCCGAGCTTATTTT. Amino acid sequence: CASSYSPQVRAYF.

The chain has TRBV12-3 or TRBV12-4 and TRBJ2-1, with TRBD2 matching 7 bases. The CDR3 extends over 16 amino acids. With V trimmed by 5 bases and J by 2 bases, 9 bases remained unmatched. In DNA, the CDR3 is TGTGCCAGCAGTCCCTATCGCGGGGGACCCTACAATGAGCAGTTCTTC. Protein product: CASSPYRGGPYNEQFF.

This clonotype was observed a handful of times. The V call is TRBV6-1, the J call TRBJ2-7; TRBD1 or TRBD2 may be the D gene (5 bases each). V shed 7 bases and J shed 4 bases, with 11 bases lying between them. Germline CDR1 MNHNS, CDR2 SASEGT. The CDR3 length is 12 residues. Here the CDR3 reads CASKDRLYEQYF. CDR3 in DNA: TGTGCCAGCAAAGACAGACTATACGAGCAGTACTTC.

This clonotype has just a few counts. CDR3 loop: CASSGGGLLAEPSYEQYF. The CDR3 nucleotides are TGCGCCAGCAGTGGGGGGGGGTTACTAGCGGAGCCCTCCTACGAGCAGTACTTC. This chain links TRBV10-2 with TRBJ2-7; 8 bases agree with TRBD2. Germline V lookup: CDR1 WSHSY, CDR2 SAAADI. The CDR3 is 18 residues long. The V segment lost 4 bases and the J segment 0 bases; nucleotides outside the gene matches: 14.

This clonotype ranks as large. The chain employs TRBV11-2 and TRBJ1-2; 9 bases line up with TRBD1. Per the germline V gene, CDR1 is SGHAT and CDR2 is FQNNGV. CDR3 length: 13 residues. The CDR3 region is CAVWDREVGGYTF. CDR3 nucleotide sequence: TGTGCAGTTTGGGACAGGGAGGTGGGTGGCTACACCTTC.

The chain employs TRBV30 and TRBJ2-3; D is possibly TRBD1 or TRBD2 (6 bases each). The germline gives CDR1 GTSNPN, CDR2 SVGIG (reference sequence). The V end was cut by 4 bases, the J end by 2 bases, with 10 bases between. The CDR3 loop spans 13 amino acids. The CDR3 is CAWKGGPTDTQYF. The CDR3 nucleotides are TGTGCCTGGAAGGGGGGTCCCACAGATACGCAGTATTTT.

This chain uses TRBV19 with TRBJ1-1, with D perhaps matching TRBD1 (5 bases). The CDR3 covers 15 residues. Germline assignment: CDR1 LNHDA and CDR2 SQIVND (reference sequence). The V end was cut by 3 bases, the J end by 5 bases, with 16 bases between. As DNA, the CDR3 is TGTGCCAGTAGTATTTTTCCGAGGGGTGGTACTGAAGCTTTCTTT. Translating gives CASSIFPRGGTEAFF.

CDR3 region: CASSSLRLAGPTDTQYF. Here the CDR3 DNA reads TGTGCCAGCAGCTCGCTAAGACTAGCGGGGCCCACAGATACGCAGTATTTT. The chain recombines TRBV5-6 with TRBJ2-3; TRBD2 matches 11 bases. The CDR3 consists of 17 residues. Germline loops: CDR1 SGHDT, CDR2 YYEEEE. The J segment lost 2 bases and the V segment lost 3 bases, leaving 8 bases of the junction unmatched.

The chain couples TRBV6-1 to TRBJ1-1; TRBD1 matches at 7 bases. V was clipped by 6 bases and J by 4 bases; unmatched bases: 5. This CDR3 comprises 13 residues. Germline V gene lookup returns CDR1 MNHNS and CDR2 SASEGT. CDR3: CASRSTGSTEAFF. The CDR3 region has the DNA TGTGCCAGCAGGTCGACAGGGTCCACTGAAGCTTTCTTT.

Regarding this clonotype: Mismatch with germline at one junction end may stem from a read error. The V call is TRBV19, the J call TRBJ1-1, with 8 bases aligning to TRBD1. Germline CDR1 LNHDA, CDR2 SQIVND (reference sequence). The CDR3 has 16 residues. As DNA, the CDR3 is TGTGCCAATAGTATCGGACAGGGCAATTTGGGCACTGAAGCTTTCTTT. Translation gives CANSIGQGNLGTEAFF.

The rearrangement links TRBV19 to TRBJ2-7; unclear D gene. Germline V CDR1 and CDR2: LNHDA, SQIVND (reference sequence). With 3 bases removed from V and 3 bases from J, the gap between germline ends came to 9 bases. This CDR3 is 13 amino acids long. CDR3 sequence (DNA): TGTGCCAGTAGTATCGACGGATACTACGAGCAGTACTTC. It specifies CASSIDGYYEQYF.

This clonotype has more than one count but fewer than ten. This sequence joins TRBV4-1 and TRBJ1-5; D is undetermined. Germline values: CDR1 MGHRA, CDR2 YSYEKL. The CDR3 consists of 18 residues. V was pared by 0 bases and J by 0 bases, with 15 bases between. The CDR3 nucleotides read TGCGCCAGCAGCCAAGACGGACTCACAACAGATAGCAATCAGCCCCAGCATTTT. It translates to CASSQDGLTTDSNQPQHF.

The V gene is TRBV12-3 or TRBV12-4, the J gene TRBJ2-7, with D hard to call. This CDR3 contains 12 residues. Trimming took off 0 bases at V and 0 bases at J, with 0 bases between the two ends. CDR3 amino acids: CASSLASYEQYF. The CDR3 DNA is TGTGCCAGCAGTTTAGCCTCCTACGAGCAGTACTTC.

This sequence joins TRBV27 and TRBJ1-2, with D uncertain. Trimming pared 7 bases from V and 4 bases from J, leaving 19 bases between. CDR1 MNHEY and CDR2 SMNVEV come from the germline V gene (reference sequence). The CDR3 sequence is 15 residues long. CDR3 nucleotides: TGTGCCAGCAAGGAAAGCGGCCTAGGCAGCTATGGCTACACCTTC. Its protein product is CASKESGLGSYGYTF.

The rearrangement joins TRBV24-1 to TRBJ2-1; 7 nucleotides align to TRBD2. The CDR3 is 13 amino acids. The J segment lost 2 bases and the V segment lost 8 bases, leaving 2 bases of the junction unmatched. The germline V gene encodes CDR1 KGHDR and CDR2 SFDVKD. DNA for the CDR3: TGTGCCACCAAAGGGACTACCTACAATGAGCAGTTCTTC. Its protein product is CATKGTTYNEQFF.

The rearrangement uses TRBV5-1 and TRBJ2-6; tentative D call: TRBD1 (5 bases). The CDR3 covers 15 residues. CDR1 SGHRS and CDR2 YFSETQ come from the germline V gene. V was shortened by 0 bases and J by 2 bases, with 6 bases between the two germline ends. The CDR3 protein is CASSLDRTGANVLTF. CDR3 in DNA: TGCGCCAGCAGCTTGGACAGGACTGGGGCCAACGTCCTGACTTTC.

This clonotype occurred a few times. V and J are TRBV20-1 and TRBJ2-1; D not resolved. Germline V gene data show CDR1 as DFQATT and CDR2 as SNEGSKA (reference sequence). V lost 3 bases and J lost 2, with 8 bases in between. The CDR3 has 13 residues. The CDR3, as DNA: TGCAGTGCTAGCGCCTCAACCTACAATGAGCAGTTCTTC. Translation: CSASASTYNEQFF.

Note on this clonotype: The junction differs from germline at one of its ends, possibly a read error. This chain uses TRBV5-4 with TRBJ1-5; perhaps TRBD1 as D (6 bases). Germline values: CDR1 SGHNT, CDR2 YYREEE (reference sequence). The CDR3 sequence is 15 residues long. CDR3 DNA sequence: TGTGCCGGCAGCTTGGGGGGCAATAGCAATCAGCCCCAGCATTTT. It encodes CAGSLGGNSNQPQHF.

The chain joins TRBV6-1 to TRBJ1-3; D is unclear. The germline CDR1 and CDR2 sequences are MNHNS and SASEGT. The CDR3 runs to 13 residues. V gave up 6 bases and J gave up 0 bases, with 6 bases separating them. The CDR3 is CASRQNSGNTIYF. The CDR3 nucleotides are TGTGCCAGCAGACAGAACTCTGGAAACACCATATATTTT.

The table lists this clonotype with a few counts. The chain couples TRBV7-6 to TRBJ2-5; TRBD1 is a possible D gene (6 bases). V lost 4 bases, J lost 1 base, and 13 bases lay in between. This CDR3 comprises 15 residues. The germline gives CDR1 SGHVS, CDR2 FNYEAQ. CDR3 sequence reads: CASSSQRTVQETQYF. The CDR3 DNA reads as TGTGCCAGCAGCTCCCAAAGGACAGTCCAAGAGACCCAGTACTTC.

This clonotype was observed a handful of times. This chain joins TRBV12-3 or TRBV12-4 and TRBJ2-7, with TRBD1 as a possible D gene (6 bases). V lost 0 bases and J 5 bases, leaving 14 bases between the germline ends. This CDR3 spans 15 amino acids. CDR3 in DNA: TGTGCCAGCAGTTTAGCGGGGGCCCCTCGCCACGAGCAGTACTTC. This sequence encodes CASSLAGAPRHEQYF.

The count of this clonotype is one. The chain joins TRBV18 to TRBJ2-1, with TRBD2 matching 10 bases. This CDR3 has 18 amino acids. The V gene's germline CDR1 is KGHSH and CDR2 LQKENI. The V segment lost 3 bases and the J segment 6 bases; nucleotides outside the gene matches: 14. The DNA for the CDR3 is TGTGCCAGCTCACCCATGAACCTAGCGGGGGTAGACTCCAATGAGCAGTTCTTC. It specifies CASSPMNLAGVDSNEQFF.

This clonotype was counted between two and nine times. This chain uses TRBV7-2 with TRBJ2-3; D may be TRBD1 or TRBD2 (6 bases each). Trimming took off 5 bases at V and 5 bases at J, with 23 bases between the two ends. CDR1 and CDR2 (germline): SGHTA, FQGNSA. The CDR3 loop spans 17 amino acids. The CDR3 DNA reads as TGTGCCAGCAGCCCGAAGGGGGTGGGGGGCCTGAGAGATACGCAGTATTTT. Translated, it gives CASSPKGVGGLRDTQYF.

The rearrangement links TRBV7-9 to TRBJ1-2; TRBD1 agrees at 7 bases. Germline lookup yields CDR1 SEHNR and CDR2 FQNEAQ (reference sequence). Trimming removed 5 bases from V and 0 bases from J; junction bases left unmatched: 12. The CDR3 extends over 17 amino acids. The CDR3 loop is CASSLLQTGSPNYGYTF. CDR3 nucleotides: TGTGCCAGCAGCCTGCTCCAGACAGGGTCTCCTAACTATGGCTACACCTTC.

The J gene is TRBJ2-7, the V gene TRBV6-5, with TRBD1 matching over 7 bases. The germline V gene encodes CDR1 MNHEY and CDR2 SVGAGI. This CDR3 contains 14 residues. Trimming cost V 2 bases and J 3 bases; bases outside gene matches: 4. The CDR3 region is CASSYETGIYEQYF. The CDR3 region has the DNA TGTGCCAGCAGTTACGAGACAGGGATCTACGAGCAGTACTTC.

The chain uses TRBV5-5 and TRBJ2-7; D gene uncertain. This CDR3 is built from 12 residues. V lost 0 bases, J lost 5 bases, and 6 bases lay in between. CDR1 SGHKS and CDR2 YYEKEE come from the germline V gene (reference sequence). In nucleotides, the CDR3 is TGTGCCAGCAGCTTGGCCTGGGACGAGCAGTACTTC. Translated: CASSLAWDEQYF.